Listed here are 18 T cell receptor beta chains from one sample, sequenced in a study of blood T cells in healthy people across ages. For the second PCR, which ran for roughly 6 to 12 cycles, a sample-barcoded 5' primer and a J-beta primer mix were used. TCRdb passed the 5' RACE reads through MiXCR, listing each CDR3 protein once. The repertoire consists of almost 550,000 distinct CDR3 sequences, with less than 25% occurring once and the leading ten covering less than 9%. The data were also submitted as part of a second study, on T cells of mothers and their children.

The specimen sequenced was blood. The receptors derive from a boy aged 5-17 years in good health.

The gene calls are TRBV9 and TRBJ2-5; 8 bases are a match to TRBD2. This CDR3 region has 15 residues. V dropped 0 bases and J dropped 5; count of bases not matched to a gene: 6. Germline values: CDR1 SGDLS, CDR2 YYNGEE. The CDR3: CASSVGVSGVETQYF. CDR3 nucleotides: TGTGCCAGCAGCGTAGGGGTTAGCGGGGTGGAGACCCAGTACTTC.

The sample holds many counts of this clonotype. The chain carries TRBV7-2 and TRBJ1-1; possible D gene TRBD1, 5 bases. With 5 bases removed from V and 11 bases from J, the gap between germline ends came to 15 bases. This CDR3 spans 12 amino acids. The V gene's germline CDR1 is SGHTA and CDR2 FQGNSA. The CDR3 sequence: CASSLTPGTAFF. The CDR3 DNA is TGTGCCAGCAGCCTTACCCCAGGGACGGCTTTCTTT.

This clonotype was observed once. The chain couples TRBV27 to TRBJ2-1, with TRBD2 as a possible D gene (7 bases). V lost 8 bases and J lost 6, with 20 bases in between. The germline CDR1 and CDR2 sequences are MNHEY and SMNVEV (reference sequence). The CDR3 sequence is 15 residues long. Here the CDR3 DNA reads TGTGCCAGCCAGAGGGTGTTTGGGGGGGCCAATGAGCAGTTCTTC. It specifies CASQRVFGGANEQFF.

This sequence joins TRBV18 and TRBJ2-1; 7 bases align to TRBD1. The closer fit of TRBJ2-7 to the DNA end suggests the J call may be wrong. The CDR3 totals 16 residues. The germline V gene encodes CDR1 KGHSH and CDR2 LQKENI. The CDR3 bases are TGTGCCAGCTCACCACAGGGGGCCACCAGAACCTACGAGCAGTACTTC. Protein product: CASSPQGATRTYEQYF.

In DNA, the CDR3 is TGTGCCAGCAGCTCTAAGGGAGCCTACTACGAGCAGTACTTC. Its translation: CASSSKGAYYEQYF. The rearrangement joins TRBV7-2 to TRBJ2-7; D may be TRBD2 (5 bases). V dropped 4 bases and J dropped 3 bases, with 13 bases sitting between them. This CDR3 region has 14 residues. Germline-derived CDR1 and CDR2 are SGHTA and FQGNSA.

V and J are TRBV28 and TRBJ2-7; TRBD2 agrees at 12 bases. V was clipped by 5 bases and J by 7 bases; unmatched bases: 9. CDR3 length: 15 residues. CDR1 is MDHEN and CDR2 is SYDVKM in the germline V gene. The CDR3, as DNA: TGTGCCAGCAGTCTGTGGACTAGCGGGAAGGGTGAGCAGTACTTC. Translation: CASSLWTSGKGEQYF.

The rearrangement joins TRBV7-9 to TRBJ2-1, with 13 bases lining up with TRBD2. This CDR3 is built from 14 residues. V was pared by 8 bases and J by 5 bases, with 3 bases of the junction left unmatched. Germline assignment: CDR1 SEHNR and CDR2 FQNEAQ (reference sequence). The DNA of the CDR3 is TGTGCCAGCCGGACTAGCGGGGGCCACAATGAGCAGTTCTTC. Its protein is CASRTSGGHNEQFF.

On this clonotype: This is likely a read error, given that the CDR3 carries no conserved phenylalanine or tryptophan at its end. The genes are TRBV5-1 and TRBJ1-1, with 11 nucleotides matching TRBD1. The germline gives CDR1 SGHRS, CDR2 YFSETQ. CDR3 length: 15 amino acids. J lost 1 base, V lost 6 bases, and 5 bases had no gene match. The CDR3 loop is CASTLDRGRNTEAFL. The CDR3 DNA follows: TGCGCCAGCACCCTGGACAGGGGGCGGAACACTGAAGCTTTCCTT.

This clonotype has only a few counts. The chain recombines TRBV7-9 with TRBJ2-3; TRBD1 matches at 9 bases. The CDR3 contains 15 residues. The J segment lost 8 bases and the V segment lost 3 bases, leaving 9 bases of the junction unmatched. Germline CDR1 is SEHNR and CDR2 is FQNEAQ (reference sequence). CDR3 in amino acids: CASSLPGQGRVTQYF. In nucleotides, the CDR3 is TGTGCCAGCAGCTTGCCGGGACAGGGCCGGGTTACGCAGTATTTT.

The rearrangement uses TRBV18 and TRBJ2-1; 8 positions agree with TRBD1. This CDR3 contains 16 residues. The V gene's germline CDR1 is KGHSH and CDR2 LQKENI. Trimming cost V 0 bases and J 6 bases; bases outside gene matches: 7. The CDR3 DNA reads as TGTGCCAGCTCACCACCCCAGGGGGCGCGTACCAATGAGCAGTTCTTC. As protein: CASSPPQGARTNEQFF.

This clonotype was seen a few times. This sequence joins TRBV7-3 and TRBJ2-1; no clear D. CDR3 length: 13 amino acids. Trimming removed 5 bases from V and 7 bases from J, with 12 bases in between. Germline V CDR1 and CDR2: SGHTA, FQGTGA. CDR3 sequence: CASSPWVGNEQFF. The DNA for the CDR3 is TGTGCCAGCAGCCCCTGGGTAGGGAATGAGCAGTTCTTC.

This clonotype was counted only a few times. V usage is TRBV20-1 and J usage is TRBJ1-5, with D uncertain. Trimming left V 1 base short and J 0 bases short, with 13 bases between. Germline CDR1 reads DFQATT; CDR2 reads SNEGSKA (reference sequence). CDR3 length: 16 residues. The CDR3 DNA reads TGCAGTGCTAGAGGGCGCGGGGTATATAGCAATCAGCCCCAGCATTTT. The encoded protein is CSARGRGVYSNQPQHF.

This chain uses TRBV9 with TRBJ2-5, with D tentatively TRBD1 (6 bases). Near its end, the DNA agrees better with TRBJ2-1, so the J call may be wrong. This CDR3 has 14 amino acids. Looked up from germline, CDR1 is SGDLS and CDR2 is YYNGEE. As DNA, the CDR3 is TGTGCCAGCAGCGTAGACAGGGCACTCAATGAGCAGTTCTTC. Encoded protein: CASSVDRALNEQFF.

This clonotype came up many times. V usage is TRBV11-2 and J usage is TRBJ2-1; 7 positions match TRBD1. J gave up 12 bases and V 5 bases, and 10 bases lay outside the gene matches. This CDR3 is 13 amino acids long. Germline loops: CDR1 SGHAT, CDR2 FQNNGV. CDR3 DNA sequence: TGTGCCAGCAGCAAAAACCAGGGGGATGGGCAGTTCTTC. As protein: CASSKNQGDGQFF.

J is TRBJ1-5 and V is TRBV7-2, with TRBD1 matching over 11 bases. The CDR3 length is 16 residues. Losses at the gene ends were 1 base for V and 6 bases for J; bases not matched to a gene: 5. Looked up from germline, CDR1 is SGHTA and CDR2 is FQGNSA. CDR3 in DNA: TGTGCCAGCAGCTTAGGGGACAGGGGGGGTTTTCAGCCCCAGCATTTT. Encoded protein: CASSLGDRGGFQPQHF.

The V and J genes are TRBV29-1 and TRBJ2-3, with D unclear. Trimming stripped 7 bases from V and 7 bases from J, with 9 bases between. CDR1 and CDR2 (germline): SQVTM, ANQGSEA. The CDR3 sequence is 10 residues long. The CDR3 DNA sequence: TGCAGCGGGTATTTGAATACGCAGTATTTT. Translation: CSGYLNTQYF.

This sequence joins TRBV27 and TRBJ1-2; D is undetermined. Trimming removed 5 bases from V and 0 bases from J, with 10 bases in between. CDR1 MNHEY and CDR2 SMNVEV come from the germline V gene (reference sequence). This CDR3 region has 14 residues. CDR3 residues: CASSRRSANYGYTF. In nucleotides, the CDR3 is TGTGCCAGCAGTAGGAGGAGTGCTAACTATGGCTACACCTTC.

This clonotype was seen a few times. V gene TRBV4-3 combines with J gene TRBJ2-5; TRBD1 matches 7 bases. The J call is in doubt because the DNA end fits TRBJ2-1 better. Germline lookup yields CDR1 LGHNA and CDR2 YSLEER. This CDR3 is built from 16 residues. The CDR3 here is CASSQEGTVLFNEQFF. The DNA for the CDR3 is TGCGCCAGCAGCCAAGAGGGGACAGTTTTGTTTAATGAGCAGTTCTTC.